This TCR beta chain was identified during a study of shared clonotypes between healthy human individuals. Study context: The study enrolled a couple of women and a few men aged 18 to 49.

The data were produced by immunoSEQ multiplex PCR, yet TCRdb's version contains in-frame clones alone and is incomplete. The table shows 2.5 million or so clones, with more than 80% occurring only once. CDR3 length equals 15 residues. After removal of 7 bases from V and 3 bases from J, the junction contained 7 bases not matched to a gene. The sequenced material came from naive CD4+ T cells sorted from blood. Described subset: CD45RA+ positively selected. This receptor was taken from a man aged 18 to 35 in good health. The genes are TRBV23-1 and TRBJ2-2; 8 positions match TRBD1. TRBV23-1 is marked as an open reading frame, function uncertain. The CDR3 reads CASTLRGRDTGELFF. The CDR3 bases are TGCGCCAGCACGCTCAGGGGGCGAGACACCGGGGAGCTGTTTTTT.